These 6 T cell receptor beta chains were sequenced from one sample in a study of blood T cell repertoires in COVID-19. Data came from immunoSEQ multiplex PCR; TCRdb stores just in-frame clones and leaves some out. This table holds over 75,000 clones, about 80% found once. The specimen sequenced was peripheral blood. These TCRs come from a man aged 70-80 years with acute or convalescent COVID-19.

CDR3 nucleotide sequence: TGTGCCAGCTCACCAATGGAGGGCCCACAGCACTATGGCTACACCTTC. It encodes CASSPMEGPQHYGYTF. The chain recombines TRBV18 with TRBJ1-2; D uncertain. Trimming removed 2 bases from V and 3 bases from J, with 16 bases in between. CDR1 is KGHSH, CDR2 LQKENI, per germline. The CDR3 sequence is 16 residues long.

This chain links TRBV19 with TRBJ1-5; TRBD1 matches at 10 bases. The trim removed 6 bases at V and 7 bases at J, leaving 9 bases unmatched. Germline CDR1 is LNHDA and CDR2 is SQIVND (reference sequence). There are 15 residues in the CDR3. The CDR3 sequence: CASRTTGTGEQPQHF. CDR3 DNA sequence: TGTGCCAGTAGAACCACCGGGACAGGGGAACAGCCCCAGCATTTT.

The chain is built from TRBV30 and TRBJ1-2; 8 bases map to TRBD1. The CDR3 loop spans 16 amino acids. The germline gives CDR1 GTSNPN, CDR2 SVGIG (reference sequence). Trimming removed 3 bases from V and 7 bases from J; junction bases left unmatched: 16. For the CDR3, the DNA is TGTGCCTGGAGCACCAAGGCCCACAGGGGGGCCGGTGGCTACACCTTC. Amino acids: CAWSTKAHRGAGGYTF.

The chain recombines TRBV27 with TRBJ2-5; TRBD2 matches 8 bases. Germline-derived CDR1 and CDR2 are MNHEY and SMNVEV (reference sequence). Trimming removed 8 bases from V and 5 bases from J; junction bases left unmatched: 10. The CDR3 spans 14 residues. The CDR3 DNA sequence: TGTGCCAGCCCTCGGGGGGGGCGCCTGGAGACCCAGTACTTC. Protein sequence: CASPRGGRLETQYF.

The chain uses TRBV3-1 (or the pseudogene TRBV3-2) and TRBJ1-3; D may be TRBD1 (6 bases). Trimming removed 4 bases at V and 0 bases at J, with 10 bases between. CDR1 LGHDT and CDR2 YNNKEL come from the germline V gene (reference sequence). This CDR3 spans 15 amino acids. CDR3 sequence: CASSPTGSSGNTIYF. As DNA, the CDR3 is TGTGCCAGCAGCCCGACAGGCTCCTCTGGAAACACCATATATTTT.

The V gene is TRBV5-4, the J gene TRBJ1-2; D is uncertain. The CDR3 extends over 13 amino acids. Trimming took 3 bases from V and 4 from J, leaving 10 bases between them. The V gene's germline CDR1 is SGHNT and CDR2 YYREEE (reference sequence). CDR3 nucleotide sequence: TGTGCCAGCAGCTCTAGGGCGGGCTATGGCTACACCTTC. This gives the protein CASSSRAGYGYTF. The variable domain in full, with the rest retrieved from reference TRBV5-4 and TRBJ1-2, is ETGVTQSPTHLIKTRGQQVTLRCSSQSGHNTVSWYQQALGQGPQFIFQYYREEENGRGNFPPRFSGLQFPNYSSELNVNALELDDSALYLCASSSRAGYGYTFGSGTRLTVV.